The following is a T cell receptor beta chain sequence with its context. Its antigen is unknown. The data belong to a study of cytomegalovirus exposure and HLA in healthy donors. The CDR3 totals 13 residues. In germline, CDR1 is SGHRS, CDR2 YFSETQ. V was cut by 1 base and J by 3 bases, with 5 bases left in between. General study results and limits: Most TCR sequences were rare, but some public TCRs occurred in many donors. Reported performance of the classifier showed diagnosis of cytomegalovirus status with high specificity and sensitivity. Associated with cytomegalovirus, according to the listing, were around 170 TCR beta chains.

PCR was performed using 60 Vbeta and 13 Jbeta primers. Here immunoSEQ multiplex PCR was the method, and the copy in TCRdb shows in-frame clones only, minus some. The sample records roughly 31,000 clones, 50% to 75% being singletons. The sample was PBMCs. This clonotype was obtained from a male donor in good health and CMV-seropositive. The chain is built from TRBV5-1 and TRBJ2-1, with D perhaps TRBD2 (5 bases). CDR3 sequence: CASSLSGYNEQFF. As DNA, the CDR3 is TGCGCCAGCAGCTTGAGCGGCTACAATGAGCAGTTCTTC.